A selection of T cell receptor beta chains follows, all from one sample in a study of T cells in tumors after PD-1 blockade. Libraries were prepared by immunoSEQ multiplex PCR; TCRdb keeps only in-frame clonotypes and omits some of them. In the table there are 12,000 or so clones, about 60% of which are singletons. Sequenced here: tumor tissue, sampled before anti-PD-1 treatment. Source of these receptors: a human donor with basal cell carcinoma. Each CDR3 is given with its conserved first and last residue. The D gene is left open where the match is weak. The listing skips clone size in some rows; elsewhere it reads once, few, many or a size class.

J: TRBJ2-1; D: TRBD2; V: TRBV11-3; size: .; CDR3: CASSLRREGQNEQFF; DNA: TGTGCCAGCAGCTTAAGACGGGAGGGCCAAAATGAGCAGTTCTTC
J: TRBJ2-2; D: .; V: TRBV7-3; size: .; CDR3: CASSLTGTGELFF; DNA: TGTGCCAGCAGCTTAACGGGCACCGGGGAGCTGTTTTTT
J: TRBJ1-2; D: .; V: TRBV12-3/TRBV12-4; size: .; CDR3: CASSLSWGYGYTF; DNA: TGTGCCAGCAGTTTATCTTGGGGCTATGGCTACACCTTC
J: TRBJ2-7; D: .; V: TRBV6-5; size: .; CDR3: CASSYPDRSGQYF; DNA: TGTGCCAGCAGTTACCCGGACAGAAGTGGGCAGTACTTC
J: TRBJ2-6; D: .; V: TRBV28; size: .; CDR3: CASSFSGANVLTF; DNA: TGTGCCAGCAGTTTCTCTGGGGCCAACGTCCTGACTTTC
J: TRBJ2-1; D: .; V: TRBV4-1; size: .; CDR3: CASSRQFGTDYNEQFF; DNA: TGCGCCAGCAGCCGACAGTTCGGGACTGATTACAATGAGCAGTTCTTC
J: TRBJ2-2; D: .; V: TRBV7-2; size: .; CDR3: CASSLVGGNTGELFF; DNA: TGTGCCAGCAGCTTAGTGGGCGGGAACACCGGGGAGCTGTTTTTT
J: TRBJ1-2; D: TRBD1; V: TRBV30; size: .; CDR3: CAWSVQGRVGYTF; DNA: TGTGCCTGGAGTGTACAGGGGCGCGTTGGCTACACCTTC
J: TRBJ2-7; D: TRBD1; V: TRBV5-1; size: .; CDR3: CASFGGQGRAGSYEQYF; DNA: TGCGCCAGCTTCGGGGGACAGGGAAGGGCCGGATCCTACGAGCAGTACTTC
J: TRBJ2-3; D: TRBD2; V: TRBV5-6; size: .; CDR3: CASSRGSGRAGTDTQYF; DNA: TGTGCCAGCAGCCGCGGTAGCGGGAGGGCCGGAACAGATACGCAGTATTTT
J: TRBJ2-6; D: .; V: TRBV7-2; size: .; CDR3: CASSLRTISGANVLTF; DNA: TGTGCCAGCAGCTTAAGAACGATCTCTGGGGCCAACGTCCTGACTTTC
J: TRBJ2-4; D: TRBD1; V: TRBV3-1/TRBV3-2; size: once; CDR3: CASSQEGRTGVTIQYF; DNA: TGTGCCAGCAGCCAAGAGGGGCGGACAGGGGTTACCATTCAGTACTTC
J: TRBJ1-2; D: .; V: TRBV7-9; size: .; CDR3: CASSSRVYGYTF; DNA: TGTGCCAGCAGCTCGAGGGTTTATGGCTACACCTTC
J: TRBJ2-7; D: .; V: TRBV7-9; size: .; CDR3: CASMNSPSSYEQYF; DNA: TGTGCCAGCATGAACAGCCCGAGCTCCTACGAGCAGTACTTC
J: TRBJ2-5; D: .; V: TRBV2; size: .; CDR3: CASSEALIFFQETQYF; DNA: TGTGCCAGCAGTGAAGCTTTAATTTTTTTCCAAGAGACCCAGTACTTC
J: TRBJ1-2; D: .; V: TRBV6-1; size: .; CDR3: CASSEADGNGYTF; DNA: TGTGCCAGCAGTGAAGCAGACGGGAATGGCTACACCTTC
J: TRBJ1-5; D: .; V: TRBV4-1; size: medium-sized; CDR3: CASSQNNMGLDGQPQHF; DNA: TGCGCCAGCAGCCAAAATAATATGGGGCTAGATGGGCAGCCCCAGCATTTT
J: TRBJ2-1; D: TRBD1; V: TRBV7-2; size: .; CDR3: CASSTGQGSYNEQFF; DNA: TGTGCCAGCAGCACGGGACAGGGGTCCTACAATGAGCAGTTCTTC
J: TRBJ2-7; D: .; V: TRBV2; size: .; CDR3: CASSRRDEQYF; DNA: TGTGCCAGCAGTAGGCGCGACGAGCAGTACTTC
J: TRBJ2-7; D: TRBD1; V: TRBV29-1; size: .; CDR3: CSGVSQDRGSYEQYF; DNA: TGCAGCGGTGTTAGTCAAGACAGGGGCTCCTACGAGCAGTACTTC
J: TRBJ2-7; D: .; V: TRBV7-9; size: once; CDR3: CASSLERTEQYF; DNA: TGTGCCAGCAGCTTAGAACGTACCGAGCAGTACTTC
J: TRBJ2-2; D: .; V: TRBV30; size: .; CDR3: CAWKRLANTGELFF; DNA: TGTGCCTGGAAGAGGTTAGCGAACACCGGGGAGCTGTTTTTT
J: TRBJ1-2; D: TRBD1; V: TRBV7-8; size: .; CDR3: CASSSGQGYGYTF; DNA: TGTGCCAGCAGCTCCGGACAGGGGTATGGCTACACCTTC
J: TRBJ2-3; D: .; V: TRBV28; size: .; CDR3: CASSLLTVDTQYF; DNA: TGTGCCAGCAGTTTATTGACAGTAGATACGCAGTATTTT
J: TRBJ1-1; D: .; V: TRBV6-5; size: .; CDR3: CASSYSENTEAFF; DNA: TGTGCCAGCAGTTACTCGGAGAACACTGAAGCTTTCTTT
J: TRBJ2-1; D: TRBD2; V: TRBV5-6; size: .; CDR3: CASSLVRGSGTGYNEQFF; DNA: TGTGCCAGCAGCTTGGTTCGGGGAAGCGGGACGGGTTACAATGAGCAGTTCTTC
J: TRBJ1-4; D: .; V: TRBV7-8; size: medium-sized; CDR3: CASSTGTTPEKLFF; DNA: TGTGCCAGCAGCACCGGGACAACCCCTGAAAAACTGTTTTTT
J: TRBJ1-1; D: .; V: TRBV6-5; size: .; CDR3: CASSPTGQGKTEAFF; DNA: TGTGCCAGCAGCCCCACGGGGCAGGGTAAGACTGAAGCTTTCTTT
J: TRBJ2-7; D: .; V: TRBV6-2/TRBV6-3; size: .; CDR3: CASSSPSGANEQYF; DNA: TGTGCCAGCAGTTCCCCCTCGGGAGCAAACGAGCAGTACTTC
J: TRBJ2-1; D: .; V: TRBV5-4; size: .; CDR3: CASSLPRGPFNEQFF; DNA: TGTGCCAGCAGCTTGCCGCGGGGGCCCTTCAATGAGCAGTTCTTC
J: TRBJ1-2; D: TRBD1; V: TRBV9; size: .; CDR3: CASSPGFGTEILYGYTF; DNA: TGTGCCAGCAGCCCGGGGTTTGGGACAGAGATTCTCTATGGCTACACCTTC
J: TRBJ2-1; D: TRBD1; V: TRBV29-1; size: .; CDR3: CSVVVAGGIDEQFF; DNA: TGCAGCGTTGTTGTGGCAGGGGGAATTGATGAGCAGTTCTTC
J: TRBJ1-2; D: .; V: TRBV7-2; size: few; CDR3: CASSLRSGAVDGYTF; DNA: TGTGCCAGCAGCTTACGGTCAGGGGCAGTGGATGGCTACACCTTC
J: TRBJ1-1; D: .; V: TRBV6-2/TRBV6-3; size: .; CDR3: CASSPPGRMNTEAFF; DNA: TGTGCCAGCAGTCCCCCGGGACGGATGAACACTGAAGCTTTCTTT
J: TRBJ1-1; D: .; V: TRBV11-3; size: .; CDR3: CASSFDQVVNTEAFF; DNA: TGTGCCAGCAGCTTCGACCAGGTCGTGAACACTGAAGCTTTCTTT
J: TRBJ1-2; D: .; V: TRBV3-1/TRBV3-2; size: .; CDR3: CASSPQARVYGYTF; DNA: TGTGCCAGCAGCCCCCAGGCCAGGGTCTATGGCTACACCTTC
J: TRBJ1-2; D: .; V: TRBV9; size: few; CDR3: CASSPSTGLNDYGYTF; DNA: TGTGCCAGCAGCCCGTCGACAGGTTTAAACGACTATGGCTACACCTTC
J: TRBJ1-4; D: .; V: TRBV18; size: .; CDR3: CASSPPGRQEFNEKLFF; DNA: TGTGCCAGCTCACCACCGGGGAGACAGGAGTTTAATGAAAAACTGTTTTTT
J: TRBJ1-4; D: .; V: TRBV29-1; size: .; CDR3: CSVDREEKLFF; DNA: TGCAGCGTTGATAGGGAAGAAAAACTGTTTTTT
J: TRBJ2-7; D: .; V: TRBV3-1/TRBV3-2; size: .; CDR3: CASSPGLALSYEQYF; DNA: TGTGCCAGCAGCCCGGGGCTAGCTCTCTCCTACGAGCAGTACTTC